This TCR beta chain stems from a study of blood T cell repertoires in COVID-19. Study information: PBMCs, B-cell-depleted T cells, or T cells were the source of the cDNA or gDNA that made up the material.

V dropped 5 bases and J dropped 4 bases, with 18 bases sitting between them. The CDR3 sequence is 16 residues long. Looked up from germline, CDR1 is SGHTA and CDR2 is FQGNSA. Using immunoSEQ multiplex PCR, the repertoire was profiled, and TCRdb retains in-frame clones only, with some absent. In the table there are 250,000 or so clones, roughly four fifths of which are singletons. Sequencing was carried out using peripheral blood. The receptor comes from a woman aged 65 to 85 with acute or convalescent COVID-19. The V gene is TRBV7-2, the J gene TRBJ1-5; maybe TRBD1 (6 bases). The CDR3 coding sequence is TGTGCCAGCAGCCAAACAGGGTTGGGTTTTAATCAGCCCCAGCATTTT. This gives the protein CASSQTGLGFNQPQHF.